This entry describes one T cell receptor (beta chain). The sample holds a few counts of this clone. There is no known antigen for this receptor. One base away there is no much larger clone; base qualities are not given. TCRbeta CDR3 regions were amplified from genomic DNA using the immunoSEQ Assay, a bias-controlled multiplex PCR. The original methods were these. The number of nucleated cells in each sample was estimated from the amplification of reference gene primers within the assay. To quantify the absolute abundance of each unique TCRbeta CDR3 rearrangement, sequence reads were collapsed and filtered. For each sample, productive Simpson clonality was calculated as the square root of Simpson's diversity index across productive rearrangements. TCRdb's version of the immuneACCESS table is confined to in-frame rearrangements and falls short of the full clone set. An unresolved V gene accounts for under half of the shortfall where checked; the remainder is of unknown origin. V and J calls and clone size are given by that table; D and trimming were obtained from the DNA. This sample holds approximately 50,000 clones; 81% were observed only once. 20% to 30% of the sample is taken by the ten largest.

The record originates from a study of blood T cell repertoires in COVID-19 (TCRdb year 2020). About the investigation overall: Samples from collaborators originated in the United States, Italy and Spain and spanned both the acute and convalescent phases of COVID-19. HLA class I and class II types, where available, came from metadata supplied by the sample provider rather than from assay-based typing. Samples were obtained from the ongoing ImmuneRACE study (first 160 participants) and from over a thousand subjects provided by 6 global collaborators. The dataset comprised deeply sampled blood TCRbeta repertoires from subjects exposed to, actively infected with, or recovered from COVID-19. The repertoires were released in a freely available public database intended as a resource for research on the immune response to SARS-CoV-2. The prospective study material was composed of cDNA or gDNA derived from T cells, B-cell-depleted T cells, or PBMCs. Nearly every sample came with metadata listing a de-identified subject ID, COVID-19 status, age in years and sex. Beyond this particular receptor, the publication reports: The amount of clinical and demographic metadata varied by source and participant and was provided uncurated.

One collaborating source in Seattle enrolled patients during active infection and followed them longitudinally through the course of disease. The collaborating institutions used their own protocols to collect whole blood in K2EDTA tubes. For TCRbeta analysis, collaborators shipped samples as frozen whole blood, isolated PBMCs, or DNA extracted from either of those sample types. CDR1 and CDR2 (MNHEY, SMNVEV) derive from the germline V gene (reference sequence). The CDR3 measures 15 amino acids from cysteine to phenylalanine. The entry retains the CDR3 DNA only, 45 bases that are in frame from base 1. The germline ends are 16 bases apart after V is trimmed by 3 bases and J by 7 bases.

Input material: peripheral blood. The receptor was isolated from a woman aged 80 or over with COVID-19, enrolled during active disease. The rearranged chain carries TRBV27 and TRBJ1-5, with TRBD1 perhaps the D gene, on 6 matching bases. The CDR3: CASSFGGRARQPQHF. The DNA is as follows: TGTGCCAGCAGTTTTGGGGGCCGAGCGCGACAGCCCCAGCATTTT.